The rows below give T cell receptor beta chains drawn from one sample of a study of beta chain features in type 1 diabetes. Measured with immunoSEQ multiplex PCR; TCRdb has only the in-frame clones, and not every one. There are approximately 250,000 clones in the sample; 13% to 15% occur only once, and around 0.03% lies in the top ten. The sample comprised naive CD4+ T cells from blood. The receptor set was obtained from a woman aged 40 to 50 in good health. Both conserved end residues are part of each CDR3. The order of the fields is clone size, D gene, V gene, J gene, CDR3 DNA, CDR3 protein. A D gene is named only where the DNA matches it firmly. Size is omitted from some rows. Given values are once, few, many or a class for expanded clones.

>NA|TRBD1|TRBV11-2|TRBJ1-1
TGTGCCAGCAGCTTAGTAGGACAGGGTTCTGAAGCTTTCTTT
CASSLVGQGSEAFF
>NA|NA|TRBV7-2|TRBJ2-5
TGTGCCAGCAGTGGTCAGGGTTCCCAAGAGACCCAGTACTTC
CASSGQGSQETQYF
>NA|TRBD2|TRBV10-2|TRBJ2-1
TGCGCCAGAGGACTAGCACCGGACAATGAGCAGTTCTTC
CARGLAPDNEQFF
>NA|NA|TRBV5-1|TRBJ2-5
TGCGCCAGCAGCTTGCCCCTAGCCGCAGAGACCCAGTACTTC
CASSLPLAAETQYF
>NA|TRBD1|TRBV7-9|TRBJ1-6
TGTGCCAGCAGCACGGGACAGGGTCATTCACCCCTCCACTTT
CASSTGQGHSPLHF
>NA|TRBD2|TRBV6-4|TRBJ2-1
TGTGCCAGCAGTGACTCAGTAGCGGGGGGAAATGAGCAGTTCTTC
CASSDSVAGGNEQFF
>few|NA|TRBV7-2|TRBJ1-4
TGTGCCAGCAGCTCCGTAAGGGGCCAGAGTAATGAAAAACTGTTTTTT
CASSSVRGQSNEKLFF
>NA|NA|TRBV11-1|TRBJ2-4
TGTGCCAGCAGCACGGGGTCCTTAGCCAAAAACATTCAGTACTTC
CASSTGSLAKNIQYF
>NA|TRBD2|TRBV6-4|TRBJ2-1
TGTGCCAGCAGTGACTCAGGGCGGGGGGTTAACAATGAGCAGTTCTTC
CASSDSGRGVNNEQFF
>few|TRBD2|TRBV4-3|TRBJ2-3
TGCGCCAGCAGCCAAGATGGGTGGGGGGGTACCCCCACAGATACGCAGTATTTT
CASSQDGWGGTPTDTQYF
>few|TRBD1|TRBV28|TRBJ2-3
TGTGCCACCCAGAGGGACAGAAGCACAGATACGCAGTATTTT
CATQRDRSTDTQYF
>few|NA|TRBV6-1|TRBJ1-2
TGTGCCAGCAGGACAGAGCCTAACTATGGCTACACCTTC
CASRTEPNYGYTF
>NA|TRBD1|TRBV7-9|TRBJ2-2
TGTGCCAGCAGTTCTCGGCCGGGACAGTTGACCGGGGAGCTGTTTTTT
CASSSRPGQLTGELFF
>NA|TRBD2|TRBV10-3|TRBJ2-3
TGTGCCATCAAAGGACTAGCGGGGGGGCAGGATACGCAGTATTTT
CAIKGLAGGQDTQYF
>NA|TRBD1|TRBV27|TRBJ1-5
TGTGCCAGCAGCCCGCAGGGGGGTAGTCAGCCCCAGCATTTT
CASSPQGGSQPQHF
>few|NA|TRBV6-6|TRBJ2-4
TGTGCCAGCAGGCAAAAGAACATCTTAGCCAAAAACATTCAGTACTTC
CASRQKNILAKNIQYF
>NA|NA|TRBV5-1|TRBJ2-5
TGCGCCAGCAGCTTGCGGCAGGGTCTTCGGGAGACCCAGTACTTC
CASSLRQGLRETQYF
>NA|NA|TRBV6-6|TRBJ2-2
TGTGCCAGTCGGTGGGGGGACACCGGGGAGCTGTTTTTT
CASRWGDTGELFF
>few|NA|TRBV12-2|TRBJ2-5
TGTGCAAGTCGCTTAGAAGAGGGGGCGCTTTACGAGACCCAGTACTTC
CASRLEEGALYETQYF
>NA|NA|TRBV5-5|TRBJ1-2
TGTGCCAGCAGCGAGGGGGGGGATGGCTACACCTTC
CASSEGGDGYTF
>NA|NA|TRBV5-1|TRBJ2-5
TGCGCCAGCAGCTCCAGGGGATCCCAAGAGACCCAGTACTTC
CASSSRGSQETQYF
>NA|TRBD1|TRBV6-5|TRBJ2-1
TGTGCCAGCATTGCGGACAGGGGGCATTACAATGAGCAGTTCTTC
CASIADRGHYNEQFF
>NA|TRBD1|TRBV4-1|TRBJ2-4
TGCGCCAGCAGCCTAGGTGGGGTACAGGGGATCCAAAACATTCAGTACTTC
CASSLGGVQGIQNIQYF
>NA|NA|TRBV27|TRBJ2-2
TGTGCCAGCAGTTATTTAGGGGGCGGGGTGCTGTTTTTT
CASSYLGGGVLFF
>NA|TRBD1|TRBV15|TRBJ1-1
TGTGCCACCAGCAAGGGGGCCGTGAACACTGAAGCTTTCTTT
CATSKGAVNTEAFF
>many|NA|TRBV10-3|TRBJ1-2
TGTGCCATTTTGGCATCGGGGGGACCGGACTATGGCTACACCTTC
CAILASGGPDYGYTF
>NA|TRBD1|TRBV5-4|TRBJ1-4
TGTGCCAGCAGCTTGGTAGGGCAGGGGGCTGAAAAACTGTTTTTT
CASSLVGQGAEKLFF
>few|NA|TRBV14|TRBJ2-1
TGTGCCAGCAGCCAAGTATTGGGAGCGGAGCAGTTCTTC
CASSQVLGAEQFF
>few|NA|TRBV10-3|TRBJ2-7
TGTGCCATCAGCGGTGATATGAGGGAGCAGTACTTC
CAISGDMREQYF
>NA|NA|TRBV7-9|TRBJ1-2
TGTGCCAGCAGCTTGGGTACAGGGAATGTCGGCTATGGCTACACCTTC
CASSLGTGNVGYGYTF
>NA|TRBD1|TRBV18|TRBJ1-6
TGTGCCAGCTCACCATGGCGCGACAGGGATTATTCACCCCTCCACTTT
CASSPWRDRDYSPLHF
>NA|NA|TRBV5-4|TRBJ1-2
TGTGCCAGCAGCCCGAGTCAAGGATTGACTAGTGGCTACACCTTC
CASSPSQGLTSGYTF
>few|NA|TRBV7-6|TRBJ2-7
TGTGCCAGCAGCTTAAAGGGGGCGGCGGGAGAGCAGTACTTC
CASSLKGAAGEQYF
>few|NA|TRBV27|TRBJ1-1
TGTGCCAGCAGTTTCGGGGGATGGAACACTGAAGCTTTCTTT
CASSFGGWNTEAFF
>NA|TRBD1|TRBV2|TRBJ2-7
TGTGCCAGCAGCCCGGACAGGGACGAGCAGTACTTC
CASSPDRDEQYF
>few|TRBD2|TRBV2|TRBJ2-1
TGTGCCAGCACCGAACCCCTAGCGGGGGGGCCGAATGAGCAGTTCTTC
CASTEPLAGGPNEQFF
>few|NA|TRBV7-2|TRBJ2-7
TGTGCCAGCAGCCGGCCGGGACTCGGCGCCTACGAGCAGTACTTC
CASSRPGLGAYEQYF
>NA|TRBD2|TRBV4-1|TRBJ2-7
TGCGCCAGCAGCCTCTACCTCGCGCGGGGACTAGCGGTCTACGAGCAGTACTTC
CASSLYLARGLAVYEQYF
>few|NA|TRBV29-1|TRBJ2-5
TGCAGCGTTGAATCTCTCACCCCCGGCGGGACCCAGTACTTC
CSVESLTPGGTQYF
>NA|NA|TRBV2|TRBJ1-4
TGTGCCAGCAGTGTTCCTTCCAGGGGTGAAAAACTGTTTTTT
CASSVPSRGEKLFF
>few|NA|TRBV2|TRBJ1-6
TGTGCCAGCGGAAGACAGTTCCCCACGGCGACGCCCCTCCACTTT
CASGRQFPTATPLHF
>NA|TRBD1|TRBV11-2|TRBJ1-2
TGTGCCAGCAGCCCGATCAATGCCCTAAGGGGACAGGCTAACTATGGCTACACCTTC
CASSPINALRGQANYGYTF